This T cell receptor beta chain was sequenced for a study of control samples from healthy donors and cancer patients. Clones were sequenced by immunoSEQ multiplex PCR, and TCRdb holds only the in-frame ones, with some missing. The table lists about 150,000 clones, 93% of them singletons. This receptor was taken from a man in his forties or fifties in good health. Sequencing used blood.

The CDR3 is CASSLSILQTSGSLTDTQYF. CDR3 sequence (DNA): TGTGCCAGCAGCCTATCGATACTCCAGACTAGCGGGAGTTTGACAGATACGCAGTATTTT. This sequence joins TRBV14 and TRBJ2-3; 12 bases fit TRBD2. The junction had 17 bases not matched to a gene; V was cut back by 4 bases and J by 3 bases. Germline assignment: CDR1 SGHDN and CDR2 FVKESK. The CDR3 loop spans 20 amino acids.